This T cell receptor beta chain came from a study of identical twins (TCRdb year 2016). Regarding the complete study: To test whether fetal clonotypes persist, the study used deep sequencing on TCR alpha and beta repertoires from monozygotic twins, unrelated adults of various ages, and cord blood. To rule out contamination, replicate twin experiments were performed at different times with different library preparation protocols. The paper as a whole reports these results and caveats: Fewer insertions were carried by abundant cord blood beta clonotypes, a similar but weaker trend appeared in young adult naive repertoires, and no such trend appeared in memory repertoires. Compared with coincidental sharing between unrelated individuals, an excess of low generation-probability sequences was observed among out-of-frame TCR alpha sequences shared between twins. Zero-insertion analyses could be partly confounded by invariant T cells such as MAIT and iNKT, though diverse VJ usage argued against such confounding for most clonotypes. The excess sharing between twins in beta out-of-frame sequences was weaker because fewer shared sequences reduced the signal-to-noise ratio. Conclusions relied on cross-sectional statistical analysis, since the same donors could not be followed over many years. In monozygotic twins, out-of-frame TCR alpha sharing was systematically underestimated by recombination models, although the models agreed with sharing between unrelated individuals.

This clonotype was observed at least ten times. Its antigen remains undetermined. Base qualities are not at hand, and no much larger clone is one base apart. Every donor was a healthy Caucasian. Miltenyi CD45RO+ enrichment and human naive T-cell isolation kits were used to isolate memory (CD45RO+) and naive T cells from PBMC. The method was 5' RACE. Sequenced using an Illumina HiSeq 2000. A universal primer binding site was introduced by template switching, and a unique molecular identifier was present in the final cDNA, enabling accurate counting of TCR cDNA molecules. Specific primers in the conserved constant-segment region were used to synthesize first-strand cDNA for TCR alpha and beta chains. Each cDNA library was double barcoded, with a SMART-Mk sample barcode plus Illumina barcodes, to control for contamination. TruSeq adapter sequences, together with Illumina sample barcodes, were added in two successive PCR steps. The TCR alpha and beta cDNA libraries were sequenced on the Illumina HiSeq platform using custom primers. The original pipeline was this. MiGEC was used to process raw reads and extract unique molecular identifiers, and MiXCR was used to find CDR3 positions. Recombination models were inferred per individual with the repgenHMM and IGoR tools using an EM algorithm. The analysis of shared clonotypes was done with the tcR package in R, with sharing normalized by the product of cloneset sizes. To study raw recombination without the effects of thymic and clonal selection, out-of-frame nonproductive sequences were analyzed. The public reads were run again by TCRdb, first through fastp at Q25 and then through MiXCR, and only productive beta chains were kept. Every CDR3 protein is listed once, alongside the most common genes and DNA of its rows. TCRdb's processing, not the authors' own work, is the source of the V and J calls. In all, the sample holds some 96,000 distinct CDR3 sequences, and roughly 6% of those were seen once. The ten largest clones add up to 10% to 15% of the sample.

The sample comprised memory T cells sorted from blood. This sample's cell subset or site label indicates: CD45RO+ enriched T cells. The sequence was obtained from a woman between 45 and 65 years old in good health.

The CDR3 has the sequence CASSLGVMATTYEQYF. The sequenced DNA: TGCGCCAGCAGCTTGGGGGTGATGGCGACCACCTACGAGCAGTACTTC. The V and J segments used are TRBV5-1 and TRBJ2-7; the D gene is unclear. Looking up the germline V gene yields CDR1 SGHRS and CDR2 YFSETQ. Spanning cysteine to phenylalanine, the CDR3 consists of 16 amino acids. Only the CDR3 DNA is retained, 48 bases long and in frame from the first base. V and J are truncated by 0 bases and 2 bases respectively, leaving an intervening sequence of 15 bases. The reference TRBV5-1 and TRBJ2-7 proteins fill in what lies around the CDR3, so the full variable domain reads KAGVTQTPRYLIKTRGQQVTLSCSPISGHRSVSWYQQTPGQGLQFLFEYFSETQRNKGNFPGRFSGRQFSNSRSEMNVSTLELGDSALYLCASSLGVMATTYEQYFGPGTRLTVT.